This TCR beta chain originates from a study of cytomegalovirus exposure and HLA in healthy donors (dated by TCRdb to between 2016 and 2019). Regarding the study in general: An earlier analysis of a few hundred of the donors reported around 280 Gb of sequence data and around 100 million unique TCR beta sequences obtained from around 170 million T cells. An early release covering just under 650 HLA-typed donors comprised around 300 gigabases of sequencing data and roughly 86 million unique TCR sequences. Of the roughly 420 genotyped donors, 65% to 90% were placed in the genetic ancestry cluster associated with self-reported Caucasian donors. The study aimed to test whether cataloging public T cell receptors could reveal signatures of past pathogen exposure. The study profiled the T cell repertoires of 666 subjects by immunosequencing and related them to cytomegalovirus serostatus. Besides the first cohort of more than 650 subjects, a separate validation cohort made up of 120 different subjects was used. To predict cytomegalovirus infection status, the study combined high-throughput TCR immunosequencing, statistical association of individual TCRs with disease status, and machine learning. A later analysis re-analyzed previously published TCR beta repertoires from several hundred donors and added high-resolution HLA genotyping to study TCR occurrence patterns. The later analysis used no new phenotypic data to find candidate immune exposures, relying instead on TCR beta sequences and their occurrence across donors. An earlier analysis of 587 of the donors used high-throughput TCR beta sequencing to judge whether each TCR beta V gene segment behaved as functional or pseudogenic. Donor age, sex, ethnicity and CMV serostatus were collected together with the repertoire data. A later genetic analysis took genome-wide SNP genotypes for about 55% of the 666 donors and used that subset as a discovery cohort. Every discovery cohort repertoire had been produced on one sequencing platform. HLA typing included class I and class II loci at four-digit resolution. The number of donors typed differed by locus, with about 629-640 for A, B, C, DRB1 and DQB1, 522 for DQA1, nearly 610 for DPA1, and roughly 450 for DPB1. Because of strong linkage in the cohort, five DR-DQ haplotypes were treated as single units for association and clustering. On average, 235,054 unique TCR beta nucleotide sequences were sequenced per donor among several hundred genotyped donors of the cohort, with roughly 18% of those sequences being non-productive.

A remark on this clone: It lacks a known antigen. No per-base quality is available; no much larger clone lies one base away.

General conclusions and limits of the study: A later genetic analysis associated a missense DCLRE1C variant with V-gene and J-gene trimming of TCR beta chains, and an independent cohort replicated the association. According to a later analysis, most CMV-associated TCR beta chains appeared to be HLA-restricted, and the HLA associations seemed to be driven largely by CMV exposure. Presence/absence analyses assumed roughly uniform sequencing depth across donors, an assumption that may not hold. In an earlier analysis of 587 of the donors, most TCR beta V segments appeared in productive rearrangements about 87% or about 30% of the time, broadly matching IMGT annotations. In a later analysis, about 17,000 TCR beta sequences were associated with specific HLA alleles at a false discovery rate of 0.05. In a later analysis, TCR association rates were found to vary across HLA loci, with the most associated TCRs seen for DRB1 alleles and the fewest for HLA-C alleles. Strong co-occurrence of HLA alleles, especially DR and DQ, made assigning TCR associations to individual alleles difficult. Linkage disequilibrium might explain the correlated functional status among segregating V segments, but an unknown experimental factor could not be excluded. A few of the identified cytomegalovirus-associated TCR beta chains were confirmed in vitro to be specific for cytomegalovirus antigens. CMV serostatus was the only immune exposure information available for the cohort. In both the original and validation cohorts, the classifier was reported to diagnose cytomegalovirus status with high specificity and sensitivity. A later analysis found that HLA-associated TCR beta chains were more clonally expanded and had lower generation probabilities than equally common non-associated chains. In this cohort, only TCR beta chains were sequenced, and detectable features were limited by the absence of alpha or paired-chain data. Compared with the roughly 670-donor mean, donors in an Asian-associated ancestry cluster had fewer N-insertions in productive TCRs, according to a later genetic analysis. The study listed 150 to 200 TCR beta chains as associated with cytomegalovirus. A cluster of highly shared sequence variants was judged likely to be a technical artifact of the sequencing pipeline. While some public TCRs were present in many individuals, most TCR sequences turned up only very rarely across donors. A further reported finding was that TCR beta sequences accurately predicted the HLA-A and HLA-B alleles for most subjects in the first cohort. It was suggested by the authors that the approach could potentially be generalized to other disease states and immunological phenotypes. According to a later analysis, parvovirus B19, influenza, CMV and Epstein-Barr virus appeared linked to several top co-occurrence clusters. Because HLA typing was missing for some donors at each locus, association tests included only the typed subset. The earlier analysis of 587 of the donors excluded roughly 17 rarely observed V segments, including chromosome 9 orphons, because counts were too low.

The cohort was made up of roughly 670 healthy bone marrow donors. At the time of sampling, all cohort members were nominally healthy, though unrecorded immune exposures were likely present. The donor tested CMV seronegative, placing the donor among the 350 or so seronegative members of the cohort. A peripheral blood sample was provided by each donor, and peripheral blood mononuclear cells were used for TCR beta sequencing. The Qiagen DNeasy Blood Extraction Kit was used to extract genomic DNA from the blood cell samples. Preparation of the library involved the immunoSEQ multiplex PCR assay. The multiplex PCR relied on a mix of 60 forward primers for TCR Vbeta segments and 13 reverse primers for TCR Jbeta segments. A multiplex PCR assay on genomic DNA amplified the CDR3 region of rearranged TCR beta genes. The amplified TCR beta libraries were sequenced on the Illumina HiSeq System as 87-base-pair reads. Regarding the original processing steps: In a later analysis, some 80 million unique TCR beta chains were counted across the 500 to 850 repertoires, and roughly 11 million of these chains were shared by at least two donors. A nearest-neighbor algorithm error-corrected the raw reads and collapsed the reads into unique sequences, merging closely related sequences to remove PCR and sequencing errors. CDR3 sequences were aligned to IMGT reference sequences to assign V, D and J gene segments. Each retained sequence needed at least a six-nucleotide match to both a V gene segment and a J gene segment. A rearrangement was called productive if the CDR3 had no stop codons and remained in frame with V and J, and every other rearrangement was called non-productive. Following IMGT convention, CDR3 was defined as the stretch from the second conserved V-encoded cysteine up to the conserved J-encoded phenylalanine. Sequences without an unambiguous match to a single V gene segment were excluded from the earlier analysis of 587 of the donors. An earlier analysis of several hundred of the donors called V segments functional above 56.7% productive rearrangements and segregating when the between-donor standard deviation exceeded 5%. A statistical classification framework was built to diagnose cytomegalovirus status from the catalog of TCR beta chain sequences. V and J gene assignment, in a later analysis, came from comparing TCR nucleotide sequences with IMGT/GENE-DB human TR gene sequences. A later analysis assigned CDR3 sequences and most-parsimonious VDJ recombination scenarios with the TCRdist pipeline. A later analysis defined each TCR beta chain by its CDR3 amino acid sequence plus V-gene family, and excluded reads lacking a unique V-gene family. A later analysis removed 600 or so highly shared, low-generation-probability nucleotide sequences to deal with suspected cross-contamination and a sequencing artifact. In a later analysis, a clonal expansion index was calculated for each public chain from normalized within-repertoire ranks of inferred template counts. A later analysis computed generation probabilities with a VDJ recombination model fitted to out-of-frame rearrangements, and checked the results against IGoR. A later analysis scored TCR-TCR, TCR-HLA and TCR-CMV co-occurrence with hypergeometric tests, applying a repertoire-size bias correction to TCR pairs. False discovery rates were estimated in a later analysis by permuting HLA or CMV assignments 20 times. In a later analysis, co-occurring TCRs were grouped using DBSCAN, with TCRdist sequence similarity added in when clustering inside HLA-allele-positive subsets. Repertoires with fewer than 30,000 or more than 120,000 public chains were left out of co-occurrence clustering, as were five repertoires with anomalous nucleotide sharing. In TCRdb, the immuneACCESS table is reduced to in-frame sequences with V and J assigned. These tables do not hold every clone; where another copy was compared, an unresolved V gene accounts for under half, and the others remain unexplained. D and trimming come from the DNA, and the V and J calls and clone size come from that table. The sample records 150,000 to 200,000 clones, about four fifths of which are singletons. The ten top clones hold about 1.8% of the sample.

Specimen: PBMCs. The TCR comes from a man aged 18 to 29 in good health and CMV-seronegative.

The DNA sequence is as follows: TGTGCCAGCAGCCAAAGTCTAACCTACGAGCAGTACTTC. Its product reads: CASSQSLTYEQYF. Rearrangement joined TRBV14 to TRBJ2-7; the D gene cannot be resolved reliably. V and J lose 2 bases and 2 bases, and a span of 7 bases separates them. From the germline V gene, CDR1 is SGHDN and CDR2 is FVKESK. Including cysteine and phenylalanine, the CDR3 has 13 amino acids. Only the CDR3 DNA stays, 39 bases, in frame from base 1.